The 19 T cell receptor beta chains given below trace back to one sample, sequenced in a study of shared clonotypes between healthy human individuals. Clones were read by immunoSEQ multiplex PCR, and TCRdb kept only the in-frame ones, dropping some. Among fewer than 850,000 clones listed, about three quarters were seen once. Sample: memory CD4+ T cells sorted from blood. Subset indicated: CD45RA-negative fraction. These receptors originate from a woman in her 30s in good health.

This clone showed up just once. This chain links TRBV4-1 with TRBJ2-4; 7 bases are shared with TRBD2. In germline, CDR1 is MGHRA, CDR2 YSYEKL. V was clipped by 2 bases and J by 0 bases; unmatched bases: 10. The CDR3 contains 18 residues. CDR3 DNA sequence: TGCGCCAGCAGCCAACCGGGGACTACCGCCAAAGCCAAAAACATTCAGTACTTC. Translating gives CASSQPGTTAKAKNIQYF.

The chain recombines TRBV28 with TRBJ2-1; tentatively, D is TRBD1 or TRBD2 (6 bases each). Germline V lookup: CDR1 MDHEN, CDR2 SYDVKM. CDR3 size: 14 residues. V gave up 6 bases and J gave up 15 bases, with 24 bases separating them. The DNA for the CDR3 is TGTGCCAGCAGCCAAGTGGGGGGCGGCCCCCGCCTGTTCTTC. Translating it yields CASSQVGGGPRLFF.

V gene TRBV28 combines with J gene TRBJ1-5, with D perhaps matching TRBD1 (6 bases). Trimming cost V 4 bases and J 5 bases, with 15 bases left between them. The CDR3 covers 15 residues. Per the germline V gene, CDR1 is MDHEN and CDR2 is SYDVKM. The CDR3 DNA reads TGTGCCAGCAGTTGGGGGGGCAGGTCCGATCAGCCCCAGCATTTT. Protein product: CASSWGGRSDQPQHF.

V usage is TRBV25-1 and J usage is TRBJ1-5; D uncertain. CDR1 and CDR2 (germline): MGHDK, SYGVNS. V was shortened by 3 bases and J by 4 bases, with 13 bases between the two germline ends. The CDR3 sequence is 15 residues long. The CDR3 loop reads CASSDGVPGNQPQHF. For the CDR3, the DNA is TGTGCCAGCAGTGACGGGGTCCCCGGTAATCAGCCCCAGCATTTT. Full variable domain (remainder filled in from reference TRBV25-1 and TRBJ1-5): EADIYQTPRYLVIGTGKKITLECSQTMGHDKMYWYQQDPGMELHLIHYSYGVNSTEKGDLSSESTVSRIRTEHFPLTLESARPSHTSQYLCASSDGVPGNQPQHFGDGTRLSIL.

The rearrangement links TRBV5-1 to TRBJ1-1, with TRBD1 matching over 7 bases. Per germline, CDR1 SGHRS and CDR2 YFSETQ. CDR3 length equals 14 residues. The V and J ends lost 5 bases and 5 bases, in that order; junction bases with no gene match: 9. Written as DNA, the CDR3 is TGCGCCAGCAGAACACCGGGACAGTTAACTGAAGCTTTCTTT. Protein product: CASRTPGQLTEAFF.

This clone came up a few times. V usage is TRBV2 and J usage is TRBJ1-2; weak D call: TRBD1 (5 bases). Per the germline V gene, CDR1 is SNHLY and CDR2 is FYNNEI. The CDR3 totals 17 residues. The ends were cut back, 5 bases at V and 8 bases at J, with 27 bases in the middle. CDR3 sequence (DNA): TGTGCCAGCAGTTACCCAGGTGCCATATGGGGGATCGTGGGCTACACCTTC. This gives the protein CASSYPGAIWGIVGYTF.

J is TRBJ2-7 and V is TRBV7-9; TRBD1 aligns across 7 bases. The CDR3 is made up of 14 amino acids. V dropped 5 bases and J dropped 2; count of bases not matched to a gene: 6. Germline CDR1 and CDR2: SEHNR and FQNEAQ (reference sequence). The CDR3: CASSTNRGPYEQYF. For the CDR3, the DNA is TGTGCCAGCAGCACCAACAGGGGACCCTACGAGCAGTACTTC.

This clone was seen a few times. Other DNA sequences of this sample code for an identical CDR3. V usage is TRBV5-4 and J usage is TRBJ1-1, with a weak D call TRBD1 (5 bases). V lost 0 bases and J 1 base, leaving 7 bases between the germline ends. This CDR3 is 14 amino acids long. CDR1 SGHNT and CDR2 YYREEE come from the germline V gene (reference sequence). The DNA of the CDR3 is TGTGCCAGCAGCTTGGCGGGGGGGAACACTGAAGCTTTCTTT. Translating gives CASSLAGGNTEAFF.

This clone was detected only a few times. The chain uses TRBV30 and TRBJ2-3; the D is unclear. V lost 3 bases and J lost 2, with 6 bases in between. Germline V CDR1 and CDR2: GTSNPN, SVGIG (reference sequence). The CDR3 length is 12 residues. CDR3 amino acids: CAWRGYTDTQYF. CDR3 bases: TGTGCCTGGAGGGGCTACACAGATACGCAGTATTTT.

This clone showed up many times. The rearrangement links TRBV7-6 to TRBJ1-1, with D unclear. There are 16 residues in the CDR3. Trimming shortened V by 5 bases and J by 1 base, and 17 bases separated the two germline ends. Per the germline V gene, CDR1 is SGHVS and CDR2 is FNYEAQ. As DNA, the CDR3 is TGTGCCAGCAGCGTCCACCCAACCATCGGGAACACTGAAGCTTTCTTT. Translated: CASSVHPTIGNTEAFF.

The J gene is TRBJ2-7, the V gene TRBV29-1, with D possibly matching TRBD2 (6 bases). CDR1 is SQVTM, CDR2 ANQGSEA, per germline. Trimming shortened V by 7 bases and J by 1 base, and 23 bases separated the two germline ends. This CDR3 is built from 16 residues. CDR3 DNA: TGCAGCGCACGGGGGTCGGACTACTATTCATCCTACGAGCAGTACTTC. This translates into CSARGSDYYSSYEQYF.

The CDR3 here is CASSPGGDLSYNEQFF. In DNA form, the CDR3 reads TGTGCCAGCAGCCCGGGGGGGGACCTCTCCTACAATGAGCAGTTCTTC. The chain carries TRBV5-4 and TRBJ2-1, with 8 bases that match TRBD2. This CDR3 comprises 16 residues. In germline, CDR1 is SGHNT, CDR2 YYREEE (reference sequence). V lost 4 bases and J lost 0; bases outside the gene matches: 6.

V gene TRBV27 combines with J gene TRBJ2-7; D might be TRBD2 (5 bases). The CDR3 consists of 13 residues. The germline gives CDR1 MNHEY, CDR2 SMNVEV (reference sequence). V shed 3 bases and J shed 7 bases, with 13 bases lying between them. The CDR3, as DNA: TGTGCCAGCAGTTTCCGGCGGGTGGGGGAGCAGTACTTC. Encoded protein: CASSFRRVGEQYF.

This clone was counted only a few times. V gene TRBV2 combines with J gene TRBJ2-1; D call uncertain. Deletions cut 1 base from V and 2 bases from J, with 9 bases between. Germline lookup yields CDR1 SNHLY and CDR2 FYNNEI. CDR3 size: 15 residues. Written as DNA, the CDR3 is TGTGCCAGCAGTGAAGACACGGCCCCCTACAATGAGCAGTTCTTC. It codes for CASSEDTAPYNEQFF.

This clone appeared once. The chain recombines TRBV7-9 with TRBJ2-1, with D hard to call. This CDR3 has 14 amino acids. The germline V and J ends were trimmed by 4 bases and 5 bases, with 12 bases remaining between them. Germline CDR1 SEHNR, CDR2 FQNEAQ (reference sequence). CDR3 loop: CASSSRGTDNEQFF. CDR3 bases: TGTGCCAGCAGCTCCCGAGGAACTGACAATGAGCAGTTCTTC.

This chain links TRBV12-5 with TRBJ2-7; 9 bases fit TRBD2. Germline V gene sequence: CDR1 LGHNT, CDR2 FRNRAP. The CDR3 totals 15 residues. V lost 0 bases to trimming and J lost 5 bases; unmatched junction nucleotides: 5. CDR3 amino acids: CASGLVYSGRHEQYF. Here the CDR3 DNA reads TGTGCTAGTGGTTTGGTTTACAGCGGGAGGCACGAGCAGTACTTC.

CDR3 coding DNA: TGTGCCATCAGTGCTGTAACCGGGACAGCAACCGGGGAGCTGTTTTTT. The encoded protein is CAISAVTGTATGELFF. The V gene is TRBV10-3, the J gene TRBJ2-2, with 7 bases that match TRBD1. The CDR3 loop spans 16 amino acids. CDR1 is ENHRY, CDR2 SYGVKD, per germline. Trimming cost V 4 bases and J 5 bases; bases outside gene matches: 10.

V usage is TRBV25-1 and J usage is TRBJ1-5, with a tentative D call TRBD1 (6 bases). The CDR3 consists of 15 residues. Germline V CDR1 and CDR2: MGHDK, SYGVNS. The V gene lost 2 bases and the J gene lost 2 bases, with 10 bases spanning the gap. DNA of the CDR3: TGTGCCAGCAGTGAAGGGGGCGGTGGCAATCAGCCCCAGCATTTT. Its translation is CASSEGGGGNQPQHF.

This clone has just one count. This sequence joins TRBV30 and TRBJ2-7; D gene uncertain. Germline V gene lookup returns CDR1 GTSNPN and CDR2 SVGIG (reference sequence). The germline V and J ends were trimmed by 0 bases and 2 bases, with 14 bases remaining between them. The CDR3 consists of 15 residues. CDR3 DNA sequence: TGTGCCTGGAGTGTGGGCGGCCCAGAGGCCTACGAGCAGTACTTC. As protein: CAWSVGGPEAYEQYF. Filled out from reference TRBV30 and TRBJ2-7, the complete variable domain reads SQTIHQWPATLVQPVGSPLSLECTVEGTSNPNLYWYRQAAGRGLQLLFYSVGIGQISSEVPQNLSASRPQDRQFILSSKKLLLSDSGFYLCAWSVGGPEAYEQYFGPGTRLTVT.